The present T cell receptor beta chain was sequenced within a study of T-cell memory formation after mild COVID-19. Regarding the study as a whole: Day 15 to 85 contractors were CD4/CD8 balanced; later expanders leaned CD4+. The appearance of some responding clones in pre-infection memory suggested that cross-reactive memory joined.

TCRdb re-called the 5' RACE reads through MiXCR, storing one row per CDR3 protein. The data contain 110,000 or so distinct CDR3 sequences, about 24% of them singletons. The CDR3 spans 13 residues. V gave up 2 bases and J gave up 5 bases, with 9 bases separating them. Germline V gene lookup returns CDR1 LGHDT and CDR2 YNNKEL (reference sequence). This clonotype has a handful of counts. Antigen: not known. This chain links TRBV3-1 with TRBJ2-5; tentative D call: TRBD2 (5 bases). The sequence came from a man aged 18 to 35 who had mild COVID-19 (a few samples of this study predate the infection). Cell type and time point are not known. The sequencing sample was made of PBMCs or a T cell subset sorted from them (not recorded which). The DNA for the CDR3 is TGTGCCAGCAGCCAAACCGGGGAGGAGACCCAGTACTTC. This codes for CASSQTGEETQYF.